This TCR beta chain emerged from a study of T cells in Graves' hyperthyroidism and ophthalmopathy. Many counts were recorded for this clonotype. There were TCR beta CDR3 regions amplified from RNA transcripts. When the TCR CDR3 underwent first-round RT-PCR, the HTBI primer set was used. TCRdb re-derived calls from the multiplex PCR reads in MiXCR, one entry per CDR3 protein. The sample yields roughly 110,000 distinct CDR3 sequences, 15% to 20% seen once. This CDR3 has 15 amino acids. Germline assignment: CDR1 MNHNS and CDR2 SASEGT. The ends lost 6 bases at V and 2 bases at J; junction bases unmatched: 6.

The chain joins TRBV6-1 to TRBJ1-1; 10 positions agree with TRBD1. What was sequenced was blood. This receptor was taken from a woman in her forties or fifties with Graves' hyperthyroidism. CDR3 region: CASSGDRGINTEAFF. For the CDR3, the DNA is TGTGCCAGCAGCGGGGACAGGGGCATAAACACTGAAGCTTTCTTT.